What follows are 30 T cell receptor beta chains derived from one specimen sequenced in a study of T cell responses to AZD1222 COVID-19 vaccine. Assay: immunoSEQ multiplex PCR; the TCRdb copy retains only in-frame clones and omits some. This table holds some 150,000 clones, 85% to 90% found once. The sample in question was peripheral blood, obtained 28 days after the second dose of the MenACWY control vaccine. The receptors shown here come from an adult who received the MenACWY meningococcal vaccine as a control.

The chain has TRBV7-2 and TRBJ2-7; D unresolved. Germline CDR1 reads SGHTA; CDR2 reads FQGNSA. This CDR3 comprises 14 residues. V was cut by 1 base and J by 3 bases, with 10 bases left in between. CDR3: CASSLEGWGYEQYF. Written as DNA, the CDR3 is TGTGCCAGCAGCTTAGAGGGTTGGGGCTACGAGCAGTACTTC.

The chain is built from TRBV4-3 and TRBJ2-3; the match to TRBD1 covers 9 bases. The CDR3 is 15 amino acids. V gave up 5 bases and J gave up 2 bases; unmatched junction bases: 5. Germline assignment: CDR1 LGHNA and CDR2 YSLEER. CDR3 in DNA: TGCGCCAGCAGCAACAGGGGGCAGGACACAGATACGCAGTATTTT. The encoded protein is CASSNRGQDTDTQYF.

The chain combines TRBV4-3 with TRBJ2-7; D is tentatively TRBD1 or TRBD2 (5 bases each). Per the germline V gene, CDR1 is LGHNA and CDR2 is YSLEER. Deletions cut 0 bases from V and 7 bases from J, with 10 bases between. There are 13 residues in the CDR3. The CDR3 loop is CASSQDGTREQYF. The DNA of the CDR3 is TGCGCCAGCAGCCAAGATGGGACGAGGGAGCAGTACTTC.

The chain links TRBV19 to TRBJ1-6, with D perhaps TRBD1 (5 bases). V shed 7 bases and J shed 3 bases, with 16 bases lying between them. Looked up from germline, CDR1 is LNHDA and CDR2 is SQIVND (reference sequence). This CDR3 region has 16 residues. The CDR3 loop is CASIDSTLGYNSPLHF. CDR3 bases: TGTGCCAGTATTGACAGCACACTCGGCTATAATTCACCCCTCCACTTT.

In DNA form, the CDR3 reads TGCGCCAGCAGCCAAGAATGGGGGGCGGGGTATGGCTACACCTTC. Translating gives CASSQEWGAGYGYTF. The chain uses TRBV4-3 and TRBJ1-2; maybe TRBD1 (6 bases). Trimming took off 0 bases at V and 5 bases at J, with 13 bases between the two ends. The CDR3 sequence is 15 residues long. From germline, CDR1 is LGHNA and CDR2 YSLEER.

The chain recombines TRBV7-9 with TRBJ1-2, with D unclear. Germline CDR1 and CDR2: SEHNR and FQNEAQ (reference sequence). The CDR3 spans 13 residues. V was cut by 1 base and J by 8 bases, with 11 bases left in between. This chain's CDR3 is CASSLVAPGGYTF. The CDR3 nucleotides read TGTGCCAGCAGCTTAGTTGCGCCCGGGGGCTACACCTTC.

CDR3 nucleotide sequence: TGTGCCAGCAGCGTACAGGGGATGCAAGAGACCCAGTACTTC. Amino acid sequence: CASSVQGMQETQYF. This rearrangement joins TRBV9 to TRBJ2-5, with a weak D call TRBD1 (6 bases). The CDR3 is 14 amino acids. Trimming stripped 1 base from V and 2 bases from J, with 9 bases between. In germline, CDR1 is SGDLS, CDR2 YYNGEE. The full variable domain, rest sourced from reference TRBV9 and TRBJ2-5, is DSGVTQTPKHLITATGQRVTLRCSPRSGDLSVYWYQQSLDQGLQFLIQYYNGEERAKGNILERFSAQQFPDLHSELNLSSLELGDSALYFCASSVQGMQETQYFGPGTRLLVL.

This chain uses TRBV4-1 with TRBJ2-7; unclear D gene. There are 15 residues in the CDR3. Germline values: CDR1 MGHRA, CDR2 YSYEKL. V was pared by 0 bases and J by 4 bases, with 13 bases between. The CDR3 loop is CASSQDGSLSYEQYF. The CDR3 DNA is TGCGCCAGCAGCCAAGACGGATCCTTATCATACGAGCAGTACTTC.

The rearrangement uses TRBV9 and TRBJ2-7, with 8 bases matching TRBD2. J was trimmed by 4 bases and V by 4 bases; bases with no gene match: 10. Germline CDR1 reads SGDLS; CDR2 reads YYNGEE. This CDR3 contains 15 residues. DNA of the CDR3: TGTGCCAGCAGCACCTTCAGCGGGAGCCGATACGAGCAGTACTTC. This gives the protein CASSTFSGSRYEQYF.

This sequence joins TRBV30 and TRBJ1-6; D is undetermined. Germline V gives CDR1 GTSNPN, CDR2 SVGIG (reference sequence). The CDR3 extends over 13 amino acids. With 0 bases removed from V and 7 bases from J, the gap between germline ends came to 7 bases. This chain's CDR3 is CAWSVRENSPLHF. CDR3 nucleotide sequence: TGTGCCTGGAGTGTACGTGAGAATTCACCCCTCCACTTT.

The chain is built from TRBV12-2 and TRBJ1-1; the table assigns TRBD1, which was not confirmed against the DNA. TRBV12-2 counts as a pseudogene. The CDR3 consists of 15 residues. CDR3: CASRDEQGWRPEAFF. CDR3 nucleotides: TGTGCAAGTCGCGACGAACAGGGGTGGAGACCTGAAGCTTTCTTT.

CDR3 protein: CASSSGTGPYGYTF. The CDR3 bases are TGTGCCAGCAGTTCCGGGACAGGGCCCTATGGCTACACCTTC. The chain recombines TRBV6-5 with TRBJ1-2; TRBD1 aligns across 9 bases. The CDR3 length is 14 residues. J gave up 4 bases and V 4 bases, and 4 bases lay outside the gene matches. Germline assignment: CDR1 MNHEY and CDR2 SVGAGI.

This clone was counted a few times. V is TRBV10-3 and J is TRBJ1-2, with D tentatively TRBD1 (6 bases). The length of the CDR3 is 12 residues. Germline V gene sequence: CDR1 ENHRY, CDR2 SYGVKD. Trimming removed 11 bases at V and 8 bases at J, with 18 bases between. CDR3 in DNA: TGTGCCGGGGGGCGAGACAGCGGAGGCTACACCTTC. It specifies CAGGRDSGGYTF.

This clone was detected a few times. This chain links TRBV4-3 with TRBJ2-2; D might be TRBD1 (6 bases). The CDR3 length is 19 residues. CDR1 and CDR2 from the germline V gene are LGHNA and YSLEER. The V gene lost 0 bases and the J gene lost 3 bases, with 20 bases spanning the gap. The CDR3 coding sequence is TGCGCCAGCAGCCAAGATTTTGGGCCGCGGGCAGGGGACACCGGGGAGCTGTTTTTT. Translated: CASSQDFGPRAGDTGELFF.

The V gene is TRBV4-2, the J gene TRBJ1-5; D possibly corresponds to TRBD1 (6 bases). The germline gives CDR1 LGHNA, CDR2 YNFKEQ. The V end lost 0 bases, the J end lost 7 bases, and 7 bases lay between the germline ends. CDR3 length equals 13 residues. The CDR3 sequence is CASSQEGGQPQHF. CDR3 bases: TGTGCCAGCAGCCAAGAAGGGGGGCAGCCCCAGCATTTT.

This chain's CDR3 is CASSYNRDQPQHF. CDR3 sequence (DNA): TGTGCCAGCAGTTATAATCGGGATCAGCCCCAGCATTTT. The J gene is TRBJ1-5, the V gene TRBV6-2 or TRBV6-3; the D is unclear. The CDR3 length is 13 residues. Trimming took 3 bases from V and 5 from J, leaving 8 bases between them. Per the germline V gene, CDR1 is MNHEY and CDR2 is SVGEGT.

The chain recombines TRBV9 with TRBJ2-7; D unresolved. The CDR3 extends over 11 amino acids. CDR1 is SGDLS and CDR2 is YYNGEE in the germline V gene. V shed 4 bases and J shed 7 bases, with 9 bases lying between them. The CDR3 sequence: CASSSGPEQYF. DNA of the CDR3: TGTGCCAGCAGCTCCGGGCCAGAGCAGTACTTC.

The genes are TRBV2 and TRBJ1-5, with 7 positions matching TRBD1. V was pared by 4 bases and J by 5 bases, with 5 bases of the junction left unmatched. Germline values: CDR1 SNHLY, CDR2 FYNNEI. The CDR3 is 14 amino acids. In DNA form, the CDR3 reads TGTGCCAGCAGTGCGGGGACAGCTTATCAGCCCCAGCATTTT. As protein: CASSAGTAYQPQHF.

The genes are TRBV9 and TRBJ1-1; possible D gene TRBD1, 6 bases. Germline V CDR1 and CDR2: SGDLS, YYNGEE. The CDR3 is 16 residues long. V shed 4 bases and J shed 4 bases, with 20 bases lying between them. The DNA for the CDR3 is TGTGCCAGCAGCCCACATACAGGGAGGGCATTCACTGAAGCTTTCTTT. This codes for CASSPHTGRAFTEAFF.

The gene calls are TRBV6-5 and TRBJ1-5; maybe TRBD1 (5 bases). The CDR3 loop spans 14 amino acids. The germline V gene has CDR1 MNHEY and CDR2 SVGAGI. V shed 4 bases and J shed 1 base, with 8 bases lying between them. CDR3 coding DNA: TGTGCCAGCAGTTTGGAGGGGAGCAATCAGCCCCAGCATTTT. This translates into CASSLEGSNQPQHF.

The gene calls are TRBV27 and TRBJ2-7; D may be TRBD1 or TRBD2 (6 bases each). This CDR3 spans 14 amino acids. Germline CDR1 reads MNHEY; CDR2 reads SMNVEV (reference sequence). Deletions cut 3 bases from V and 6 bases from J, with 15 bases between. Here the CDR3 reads CASSLRTDGSEQYF. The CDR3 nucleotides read TGTGCCAGCAGTTTGCGGACAGACGGGAGCGAGCAGTACTTC.

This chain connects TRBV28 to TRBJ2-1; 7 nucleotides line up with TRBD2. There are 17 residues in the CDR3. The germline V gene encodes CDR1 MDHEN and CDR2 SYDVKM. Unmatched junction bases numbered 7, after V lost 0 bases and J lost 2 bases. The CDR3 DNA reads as TGTGCCAGCAGTTTATGGACTGGGGGGGTCACCTACAATGAGCAGTTCTTC. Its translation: CASSLWTGGVTYNEQFF.

This CDR3 is CASSLKLAGSSYEQYF. The CDR3, as DNA: TGTGCCAGCAGTTTAAAACTAGCGGGTAGCTCCTACGAGCAGTACTTC. The gene calls are TRBV28 and TRBJ2-7, with 9 bases that match TRBD2. The CDR3 is 16 residues long. The V gene's germline CDR1 is MDHEN and CDR2 SYDVKM. V shed 2 bases and J 0 bases; nucleotides not matched to a gene: 5.

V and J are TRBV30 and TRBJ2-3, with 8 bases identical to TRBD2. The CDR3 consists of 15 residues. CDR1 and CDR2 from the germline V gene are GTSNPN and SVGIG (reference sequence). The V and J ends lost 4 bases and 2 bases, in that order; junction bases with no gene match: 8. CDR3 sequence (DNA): TGTGCCTGGACGGGAGGGCGGTTAGCCACAGATACGCAGTATTTT. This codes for CAWTGGRLATDTQYF.

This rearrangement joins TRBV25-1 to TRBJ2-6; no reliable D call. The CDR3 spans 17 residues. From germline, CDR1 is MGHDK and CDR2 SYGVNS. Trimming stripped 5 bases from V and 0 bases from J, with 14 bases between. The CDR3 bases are TGTGCCAGCAGTATTCCATCCGCCTTCTCTGGGGCCAACGTCCTGACTTTC. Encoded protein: CASSIPSAFSGANVLTF. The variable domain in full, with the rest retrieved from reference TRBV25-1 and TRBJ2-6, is EADIYQTPRYLVIGTGKKITLECSQTMGHDKMYWYQQDPGMELHLIHYSYGVNSTEKGDLSSESTVSRIRTEHFPLTLESARPSHTSQYLCASSIPSAFSGANVLTFGAGSRLTVL.

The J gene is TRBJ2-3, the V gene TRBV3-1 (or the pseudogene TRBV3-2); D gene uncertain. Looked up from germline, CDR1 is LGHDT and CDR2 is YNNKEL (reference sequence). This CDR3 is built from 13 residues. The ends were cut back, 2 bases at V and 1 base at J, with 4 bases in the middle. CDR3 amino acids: CASSQFGTDTQYF. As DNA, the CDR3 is TGTGCCAGCAGCCAATTTGGCACAGATACGCAGTATTTT.

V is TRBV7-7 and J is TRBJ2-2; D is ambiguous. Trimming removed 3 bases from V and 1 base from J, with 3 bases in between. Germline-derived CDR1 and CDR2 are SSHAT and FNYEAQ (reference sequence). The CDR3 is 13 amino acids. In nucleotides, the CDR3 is TGTGCCAGCAGCTTGGGGAACACCGGGGAGCTGTTTTTT. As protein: CASSLGNTGELFF.

This CDR3 reads CASSLGLAGETDTQYF. The CDR3 DNA is TGTGCCAGCAGCTTAGGACTAGCGGGAGAGACAGATACGCAGTATTTT. The J gene is TRBJ2-3, the V gene TRBV7-2; 12 bases line up with TRBD2. CDR3 length: 16 residues. V shed 1 base, J shed 3 bases, and the junction held 2 bases outside the gene matches. Germline loops: CDR1 SGHTA, CDR2 FQGNSA.

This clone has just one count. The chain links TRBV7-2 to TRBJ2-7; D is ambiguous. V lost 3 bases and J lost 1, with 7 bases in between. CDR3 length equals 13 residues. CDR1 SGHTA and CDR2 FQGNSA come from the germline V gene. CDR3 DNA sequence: TGTGCCAGCAGCTTGGGAAGATCCTACGAGCAGTACTTC. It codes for CASSLGRSYEQYF.

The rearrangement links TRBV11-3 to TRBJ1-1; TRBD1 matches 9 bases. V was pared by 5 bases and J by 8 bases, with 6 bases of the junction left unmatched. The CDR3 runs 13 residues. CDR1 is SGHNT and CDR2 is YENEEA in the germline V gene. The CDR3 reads CASSLGTGREAFF. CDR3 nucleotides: TGTGCCAGCAGCCTCGGGACAGGGAGGGAAGCTTTCTTT.